Listed here are 30 T cell receptor beta chains from one sample, sequenced in a study of early T cells in non-severe SARS-CoV-2 infection. TCRdb analysed the 5' RACE reads with MiXCR anew, one entry per CDR3 protein. The sample has tens of thousands of distinct CDR3 sequences; over 15% are singletons. The sequences come from whole blood, collected at baseline. The receptor set was obtained from an adult who was a healthcare worker with PCR-confirmed SARS-CoV-2 infection or an uninfected control (not recorded which).

This clonotype was detected only a few times. CDR3 sequence: CATNQGLLSNEQFF. In DNA form, the CDR3 reads TGCGCCACCAACCAGGGTTTGCTCAGCAATGAGCAGTTCTTC. The J gene is TRBJ2-1, the V gene TRBV5-1, with a weak D call TRBD1 (5 bases). CDR1 is SGHRS and CDR2 is YFSETQ in the germline V gene. Trimming left V 9 bases short and J 6 bases short, with 19 bases between. The CDR3 covers 14 residues.

The chain carries TRBV20-1 and TRBJ1-2; the D gene is possibly TRBD1 (6 bases). This CDR3 contains 12 residues. V was cut by 3 bases and J by 3 bases, with 8 bases left in between. Germline-derived CDR1 and CDR2 are DFQATT and SNEGSKA (reference sequence). CDR3: CSASGGHYGYTF. CDR3 DNA sequence: TGCAGTGCTAGCGGGGGCCACTATGGCTACACCTTC.

This clonotype was counted a few times. V usage is TRBV25-1 and J usage is TRBJ2-7; unclear D gene. The V end lost 0 bases, the J end lost 6 bases, and 15 bases lay between the germline ends. This CDR3 spans 15 amino acids. In germline, CDR1 is MGHDK, CDR2 SYGVNS. The CDR3 loop reads CASSEYTSPGVEQYF. DNA for the CDR3: TGTGCCAGCAGTGAATATACCAGCCCGGGCGTCGAGCAGTACTTC.

The V and J genes are TRBV6-5 and TRBJ2-6; unclear D gene. Trimming cost V 0 bases and J 0 bases, with 9 bases left between them. This CDR3 region has 17 residues. Per germline, CDR1 MNHEY and CDR2 SVGAGI. The CDR3: CASSYSSGRSGANVLTF. As DNA, the CDR3 is TGTGCCAGCAGTTACTCCTCCGGCCGCTCTGGGGCCAACGTCCTGACTTTC.

Many counts were recorded for this clonotype. The rearrangement uses TRBV28 and TRBJ2-7, with 15 bases aligning to TRBD2. CDR1 MDHEN and CDR2 SYDVKM come from the germline V gene. V lost 5 bases and J lost 4; bases outside the gene matches: 9. This CDR3 is built from 17 residues. In DNA form, the CDR3 reads TGTGCCAGCAGTCAAGGACTAGCGGGAGGGCCCCAGTACGAGCAGTACTTC. Translating it yields CASSQGLAGGPQYEQYF.

This clonotype has a handful of counts. The V gene is TRBV28, the J gene TRBJ2-5; D gene ambiguous. The germline V and J ends were trimmed by 10 bases and 5 bases, with 17 bases remaining between them. CDR3 length: 13 amino acids. The germline CDR1 and CDR2 sequences are MDHEN and SYDVKM. DNA of the CDR3: TGTGCCACGCAGACCCCGAATACTGAGACCCAGTACTTC. Its translation: CATQTPNTETQYF.

The genes are TRBV18 and TRBJ1-6; D ambiguous. This CDR3 is built from 14 residues. Germline assignment: CDR1 KGHSH and CDR2 LQKENI. The V and J ends lost 1 base and 11 bases respectively, with 12 bases between them. The CDR3 nucleotides read TGTGCCAGCTCACCACGACCCACGGCTGCACCCCTCCACTTT. Protein: CASSPRPTAAPLHF.

The rearrangement joins TRBV20-1 to TRBJ2-7; possibly TRBD2 for D (5 bases). Germline CDR1 is DFQATT and CDR2 is SNEGSKA (reference sequence). V was clipped by 3 bases and J by 4 bases, with 10 bases between them. This CDR3 has 12 amino acids. The CDR3 loop reads CSARSSGYEQYF. CDR3 DNA: TGCAGTGCTAGGTCCAGCGGTTACGAGCAGTACTTC.

The V and J genes are TRBV12-3 or TRBV12-4 and TRBJ2-7; TRBD2 matches at 13 bases. V trimming: 5 bases; J trimming: 5 bases; junction bases outside the gene matches: 6. CDR3 length equals 15 residues. The CDR3 protein is CASSPRTSGRHEQYF. In DNA, the CDR3 is TGTGCCAGCAGTCCCCGGACTAGCGGGAGACACGAGCAGTACTTC.

This clonotype has ten or more counts. The chain uses TRBV12-3 or TRBV12-4 and TRBJ1-5; the D is unclear. Trimming pared 2 bases from V and 7 bases from J, leaving 9 bases between. This CDR3 is 13 amino acids long. As DNA, the CDR3 is TGTGCCAGCAGTTTAAGCCGGTCCCAGCCCCAGCATTTT. It encodes CASSLSRSQPQHF.

This clonotype appeared a few times. V and J are TRBV20-1 and TRBJ2-3; 8 bases align to TRBD2. The CDR3 covers 16 residues. V lost 5 bases and J lost 4; bases outside the gene matches: 14. Germline values: CDR1 DFQATT, CDR2 SNEGSKA (reference sequence). The DNA for the CDR3 is TGCAGTGCTGCACCCTTGGGAAGCGGGAGCTCAGATACGCAGTATTTT. Translated: CSAAPLGSGSSDTQYF.

This clonotype has only a few counts. The chain has TRBV4-3 and TRBJ2-7; TRBD2 is a possible D gene (6 bases). Germline values: CDR1 LGHNA, CDR2 YSLEER. Trimming stripped 0 bases from V and 4 bases from J, with 10 bases between. There are 14 residues in the CDR3. This chain's CDR3 is CASSQEEGPYEQYF. The CDR3 DNA follows: TGCGCCAGCAGCCAAGAGGAGGGTCCGTACGAGCAGTACTTC.

There are a few counts of this clonotype. The rearrangement uses TRBV7-9 and TRBJ2-7; maybe TRBD2 (5 bases). CDR1 is SEHNR and CDR2 is FQNEAQ in the germline V gene (reference sequence). The CDR3 loop spans 11 amino acids. Deletions cut 6 bases from V and 5 bases from J, with 8 bases between. The CDR3 reads CASRTTDEQYF. The CDR3 DNA follows: TGTGCCAGCAGGACTACGGACGAGCAGTACTTC.

This clonotype appeared a few times. The CDR3 sequence is CASSPGGAVYEQYF. For the CDR3, the DNA is TGTGCCAGCAGCCCAGGGGGCGCGGTCTACGAGCAGTACTTC. The gene calls are TRBV27 and TRBJ2-7, with 8 bases matching TRBD1. Germline CDR1 and CDR2: MNHEY and SMNVEV (reference sequence). Unmatched junction bases numbered 7, after V lost 6 bases and J lost 3 bases. The CDR3 runs to 14 residues.

This chain links TRBV20-1 with TRBJ2-1, with 7 bases lining up with TRBD2. V was clipped by 3 bases and J by 7 bases; unmatched bases: 12. CDR3 size: 15 residues. Germline lookup yields CDR1 DFQATT and CDR2 SNEGSKA (reference sequence). In nucleotides, the CDR3 is TGCAGTGCTAGGGTCAGGCTAGCGGCGAGAAATGAGCAGTTCTTC. This codes for CSARVRLAARNEQFF.

The chain employs TRBV5-5 and TRBJ2-4; D possibly corresponds to TRBD1 (5 bases). Trimming shortened V by 3 bases and J by 0 bases, and 13 bases separated the two germline ends. The CDR3 covers 16 residues. Per germline, CDR1 SGHKS and CDR2 YYEKEE (reference sequence). As DNA, the CDR3 is TGTGCCAGCAGCTCCGGACATTCATTAGCCAAAAACATTCAGTACTTC. Translating gives CASSSGHSLAKNIQYF.

This chain links TRBV28 with TRBJ2-7; 14 positions match TRBD2. The germline CDR1 and CDR2 sequences are MDHEN and SYDVKM. V shed 4 bases and J 6 bases; nucleotides not matched to a gene: 8. The CDR3 sequence is 16 residues long. CDR3 sequence reads: CASSSGTSGSGSEQYF. The CDR3 region has the DNA TGTGCCAGCAGTTCCGGGACTAGCGGGAGTGGTTCCGAGCAGTACTTC.

This chain connects TRBV5-1 to TRBJ2-3; D not resolved. Trimming left V 0 bases short and J 4 bases short, with 9 bases between. Germline CDR1 is SGHRS and CDR2 is YFSETQ. The CDR3 loop spans 14 amino acids. CDR3 in amino acids: CASSLDRVSDTQYF. CDR3 sequence (DNA): TGCGCCAGCAGCTTGGACCGGGTCTCAGATACGCAGTATTTT. The variable domain in full, with the rest retrieved from reference TRBV5-1 and TRBJ2-3, is KAGVTQTPRYLIKTRGQQVTLSCSPISGHRSVSWYQQTPGQGLQFLFEYFSETQRNKGNFPGRFSGRQFSNSRSEMNVSTLELGDSALYLCASSLDRVSDTQYFGPGTRLTVL.

The rearrangement links TRBV5-5 to TRBJ2-2, with TRBD1 as a possible D gene (6 bases). Germline CDR1 is SGHKS and CDR2 is YYEKEE (reference sequence). The V gene lost 7 bases and the J gene lost 5 bases, with 15 bases spanning the gap. The CDR3 extends over 14 amino acids. Here the CDR3 DNA reads TGTGCCAGCTTGCCCGGGACAACTACCGGGGAGCTGTTTTTT. This codes for CASLPGTTTGELFF.

The chain links TRBV20-1 to TRBJ2-2; TRBD2 matches at 13 bases. CDR1 and CDR2 (germline): DFQATT, SNEGSKA (reference sequence). This CDR3 is built from 19 residues. The trim removed 1 base at V and 0 bases at J, leaving 8 bases unmatched. CDR3 region: CSARVPGLAGVTNTGELFF. CDR3 DNA: TGCAGTGCTAGAGTTCCCGGACTAGCGGGAGTGACGAACACCGGGGAGCTGTTTTTT.

The V gene is TRBV6-5, the J gene TRBJ2-7; no definite D call. Trimming took off 0 bases at V and 4 bases at J, with 16 bases between the two ends. CDR3 length: 16 residues. Germline V gives CDR1 MNHEY, CDR2 SVGAGI. The DNA for the CDR3 is TGTGCCAGCAGTTACTCCGCCCTTGCGACGGTTTACGAGCAGTACTTC. As protein: CASSYSALATVYEQYF.

The CDR3 region is CASSLTAGTGSTLSSYEQYF. The CDR3 nucleotides read TGCGCCAGCAGCTTGACGGCCGGGACAGGATCCACCCTCAGCTCCTACGAGCAGTACTTC. This rearrangement joins TRBV5-1 to TRBJ2-7, with 8 positions matching TRBD1. The V gene end was trimmed by 1 base and the J gene end by 0 bases; junction bases not matched to a gene: 18. Germline CDR1 reads SGHRS; CDR2 reads YFSETQ. This CDR3 spans 20 amino acids.

The V gene is TRBV6-2 or TRBV6-3, the J gene TRBJ1-1; 7 bases are shared with TRBD1. Germline CDR1 and CDR2: MNHEY and SVGEGT. J was trimmed by 4 bases and V by 7 bases; bases with no gene match: 6. CDR3 length: 13 residues. The CDR3 DNA follows: TGTGCCAGCATCCTACAGGGGACCACTGAAGCTTTCTTT. Protein sequence: CASILQGTTEAFF.

This clonotype was counted a few times. The J gene is TRBJ2-1, the V gene TRBV7-9, with 15 nucleotides matching TRBD2. The length of the CDR3 is 21 residues. The trim removed 5 bases at V and 0 bases at J, leaving 14 bases unmatched. CDR1 is SEHNR, CDR2 FQNEAQ, per germline (reference sequence). The CDR3 coding sequence is TGTGCCAGCAGCCCTTGGGACTCCGGGACTAGCGGGGGGAACTCCTACAATGAGCAGTTCTTC. The encoded protein is CASSPWDSGTSGGNSYNEQFF.

CDR3 sequence: CSVAGFANTGELFF. For the CDR3, the DNA is TGCAGTGTGGCGGGTTTCGCGAACACCGGGGAGCTGTTTTTT. The V and J genes are TRBV20-1 and TRBJ2-2; weak D call: TRBD2 (5 bases). Trimming stripped 7 bases from V and 0 bases from J, with 12 bases between. The CDR3 is 14 residues long. The germline CDR1 and CDR2 sequences are DFQATT and SNEGSKA (reference sequence).

A few counts support this clonotype. V usage is TRBV25-1 and J usage is TRBJ2-1; D is unresolved. Germline CDR1 MGHDK, CDR2 SYGVNS. This CDR3 region has 14 residues. Trimming left V 3 bases short and J 3 bases short, with 9 bases between. Written as DNA, the CDR3 is TGTGCCAGCAGTGAGACTGGACGCTACAATGAGCAGTTCTTC. Its translation: CASSETGRYNEQFF.

The V gene is TRBV5-1, the J gene TRBJ1-1; D may be TRBD1 (5 bases). The CDR3 sequence is 12 residues long. Trimming cost V 4 bases and J 3 bases, with 7 bases left between them. Per germline, CDR1 SGHRS and CDR2 YFSETQ. The CDR3 is CASSRDDTEAFF. Written as DNA, the CDR3 is TGCGCCAGCAGCCGGGACGACACTGAAGCTTTCTTT.

A note on this clonotype: One end of the junction is discordant with germline, which a read error may explain. The rearrangement joins TRBV7-9 to TRBJ2-1; no clear D gene. The CDR3 length is 11 residues. The germline CDR1 and CDR2 sequences are SEHNR and FQNEAQ (reference sequence). CDR3 in DNA: TGTACCAGCAGCTTACCAAATGAGCAGTTCTTC. Translation gives CTSSLPNEQFF.

CDR3 amino acids: CASSFRWDSLQETQYF. In DNA form, the CDR3 reads TGTGCCAGCAGTTTTCGGTGGGACTCCCTCCAAGAGACCCAGTACTTC. The chain couples TRBV12-3 or TRBV12-4 to TRBJ2-5; D is perhaps TRBD2 (6 bases). CDR3 length: 16 residues. The V gene lost 3 bases and the J gene lost 1 base, with 15 bases spanning the gap.

The V and J genes are TRBV11-2 and TRBJ2-5; D ambiguous. Looked up from germline, CDR1 is SGHAT and CDR2 is FQNNGV. This CDR3 has 12 amino acids. V was pared by 7 bases and J by 5 bases, with 11 bases between. Written as DNA, the CDR3 is TGTGCCAGCAACCCCCCTGGCGAGACCCAGTACTTC. Amino acids: CASNPPGETQYF.